Following are 13 T cell receptor beta chains from one sample sequenced in a study of post-analysis software for immune sequencing data (dated by TCRdb to 2013 to 2016). The full study reports these points: Significantly higher frequencies in patients than in controls were found for five TRBV segments, including TRBV5-6, TRBV5-1 and TRBV20-1.

Library preparation used PCR. These reads were obtained on an Illumina HiSeq 2500. To reduce PCR and sequencing biases, unique molecular identifiers were incorporated into the TCR beta cDNA libraries. TCRdb redid the processing of the public reads, applying fastp at Q25 and MiXCR, and retained in-frame beta chains. Every distinct CDR3 protein forms one entry, paired with its most common genes and DNA. The sample table lists fewer than 600,000 distinct CDR3 sequences, under 55% of them with a count of one. The ten largest clonotypes hold about 12% of the sample. No antigen is known for these receptors. The sequencing input was blood. These receptors all stem from a girl under 18 with multiple sclerosis.

A word on this clonotype: A read error may account for a junction end that differs from germline. The V call is TRBV29-1, the J call TRBJ1-1, with unresolved D. This CDR3 has 13 residues. The germline V gene has CDR1 SQVTM and CDR2 ANQGSEA. The CDR3 DNA reads TGCAGCGTTGCCCGCGCCCTGAACCCTGAAGCTTTCTTT. Encoded protein: CSVARALNPEAFF.

The chain joins TRBV20-1 to TRBJ2-1, with 10 bases aligning to TRBD2. The CDR3 consists of 15 residues. V trimming: 5 bases; J trimming: 4 bases; junction bases outside the gene matches: 8. The germline gives CDR1 DFQATT, CDR2 SNEGSKA (reference sequence). DNA for the CDR3: TGCAGTGCTGGTGGACTAGCGGAGAAATACAATGAGCAGTTCTTC. This gives the protein CSAGGLAEKYNEQFF.

This clonotype was detected only a few times. The rearrangement links TRBV6-1 to TRBJ1-5, with D possibly TRBD1 on 6 matching bases. V dropped 1 base and J dropped 6 bases, with 7 bases sitting between them. This CDR3 contains 13 residues. Germline V gives CDR1 MNHNS, CDR2 SASEGT. The chain's CDR3 is CASSEGGGQPQHF. The CDR3 DNA reads TGTGCCAGCAGTGAAGGAGGGGGTCAGCCCCAGCATTTT.

This clonotype has only a few counts. This chain uses TRBV11-2 with TRBJ2-7, with TRBD2 identical over 8 bases. In germline, CDR1 is SGHAT, CDR2 FQNNGV. This CDR3 has 15 amino acids. V gave up 5 bases and J gave up 3 bases; unmatched junction bases: 9. The CDR3 loop is CASSELAGRLYEQYF. As DNA, the CDR3 is TGTGCCAGCAGCGAGCTAGCGGGTAGGCTCTACGAGCAGTACTTC.

The genes are TRBV7-6 and TRBJ2-7; TRBD2 might be the D (6 bases). Germline CDR1 SGHVS, CDR2 FNYEAQ. V was pared by 3 bases and J by 5 bases, with 14 bases between. The CDR3 extends over 14 amino acids. The CDR3 DNA is TGTGCCAGCAGCTTGACGGGAGAGGAGAACGAGCAGTACTTC. It codes for CASSLTGEENEQYF.

This clonotype was counted at least ten times. The chain joins TRBV7-2 to TRBJ1-1; TRBD1 aligns across 8 bases. The CDR3 is 15 amino acids. Germline assignment: CDR1 SGHTA and CDR2 FQGNSA. The V gene end was trimmed by 5 bases and the J gene end by 5 bases; junction bases not matched to a gene: 10. This CDR3 is CASSQKTGAGTEAFF. Here the CDR3 DNA reads TGTGCCAGCAGCCAGAAGACAGGGGCGGGTACTGAAGCTTTCTTT.

This clonotype was observed a few times. The rearrangement uses TRBV5-1 and TRBJ2-7; TRBD1 matches 7 bases. The CDR3 has 15 residues. Germline CDR1 is SGHRS and CDR2 is YFSETQ. With V trimmed by 2 bases and J by 4 bases, 9 bases remained unmatched. DNA of the CDR3: TGCGCCAGCAGCTTAATTCTACAGGGGAAGTACGAGCAGTACTTC. Translation gives CASSLILQGKYEQYF.

This clonotype has only a few counts. V gene TRBV12-3 or TRBV12-4 combines with J gene TRBJ2-3; 11 nucleotides align to TRBD2. Trimming took 3 bases from V and 2 from J; bases not matched to a gene: 4. The CDR3 is made up of 16 amino acids. The CDR3 DNA reads TGTGCCAGCAGTTTTGGGACTAGCGGAAACACAGATACGCAGTATTTT. It translates to CASSFGTSGNTDTQYF.

This clonotype appeared a few times. The rearrangement links TRBV10-3 to TRBJ1-2; 8 nucleotides match TRBD1. With V trimmed by 4 bases and J by 5 bases, 9 bases remained unmatched. The CDR3 runs 15 residues. Germline values: CDR1 ENHRY, CDR2 SYGVKD. The CDR3 protein is CAISAQGTGGYGYTF. The CDR3 region has the DNA TGTGCCATCAGTGCTCAGGGGACAGGAGGATATGGCTACACCTTC.

This clonotype appeared a single time. The chain employs TRBV4-1 and TRBJ1-1, with a tentative D call TRBD1 (6 bases). Trimming shortened V by 4 bases and J by 1 base, and 10 bases separated the two germline ends. Germline loops: CDR1 MGHRA, CDR2 YSYEKL. The CDR3 consists of 14 residues. CDR3: CASSPWTANTEAFF. The CDR3 region has the DNA TGCGCCAGCAGCCCCTGGACAGCGAACACTGAAGCTTTCTTT.

The chain carries TRBV7-2 and TRBJ2-5, with D possibly being TRBD1 (6 bases). The J call may not be correct, given that the DNA end is closer to TRBJ2-7. Germline CDR1 SGHTA, CDR2 FQGNSA. The CDR3 is 14 amino acids. DNA of the CDR3: TGTGCCAGCAGCTTAGGTGGGGGCGAAGGCGAGCAGTACTTC. Its translation: CASSLGGGEGEQYF.

V and J are TRBV4-2 and TRBJ1-3, with 7 bases aligning to TRBD1. CDR3 length: 14 residues. Germline V CDR1 and CDR2: LGHNA, YNFKEQ. The trim removed 1 base at V and 9 bases at J, leaving 6 bases unmatched. CDR3 amino acids: CASSQGTGDGTIYF. The DNA for the CDR3 is TGTGCCAGCAGCCAAGGGACAGGTGACGGCACCATATATTTT.

The CDR3 DNA sequence: TGTGCCAGCAGTTCCCACCCGGGCGGGAGCGGCAATGAGCAGTTCTTC. Residues: CASSSHPGGSGNEQFF. The V and J genes are TRBV28 and TRBJ2-1; the match to TRBD2 covers 7 bases. Germline loops: CDR1 MDHEN, CDR2 SYDVKM. The CDR3 contains 16 residues. V lost 4 bases to trimming and J lost 6 bases; unmatched junction nucleotides: 12.